The 30 T cell receptor beta chains in this list originate from one sample, sequenced in a study of T cells after posttransplantation cyclophosphamide. The data were produced by immunoSEQ multiplex PCR, yet TCRdb's version contains in-frame clones alone and is incomplete. The table has about 50,000 clones, roughly 94% seen once. Sequenced sample: PBMCs. These receptors all come from a woman in her twenties or thirties in good health and a related stem cell transplant donor.

This clone was seen only once. This chain connects TRBV6-4 to TRBJ2-1; 14 bases match TRBD2. The CDR3 totals 16 residues. The J segment lost 7 bases and the V segment lost 3 bases, leaving 5 bases of the junction unmatched. The germline V gene has CDR1 MRHNA and CDR2 SNTAGT. CDR3 sequence: CASSEVGTSGGNEQFF. DNA for the CDR3: TGTGCCAGCAGTGAAGTCGGGACTAGCGGGGGTAATGAGCAGTTCTTC.

This clone was seen a handful of times. The chain joins TRBV7-6 to TRBJ1-1; perhaps TRBD1 as D (6 bases). There are 16 residues in the CDR3. V lost 1 base, J lost 4 bases, and 16 bases lay in between. CDR1 is SGHVS and CDR2 is FNYEAQ in the germline V gene. CDR3 protein: CASSLEWGGRGTEAFF. The CDR3 DNA reads TGTGCCAGCAGCTTAGAGTGGGGGGGGCGAGGCACTGAAGCTTTCTTT.

The CDR3 region is CASSLLAGELFF. CDR3 coding DNA: TGTGCCAGCAGCTTACTTGCCGGGGAGCTGTTTTTT. The gene calls are TRBV7-9 and TRBJ2-2; D not certain. The CDR3 is 12 amino acids. Germline V gives CDR1 SEHNR, CDR2 FQNEAQ (reference sequence). Trimming shortened V by 2 bases and J by 6 bases, and 4 bases separated the two germline ends.

This clone was recorded only once. The chain is built from TRBV6-6 and TRBJ1-2, with D perhaps matching TRBD1 (5 bases). Between the trimmed V and J ends, which lost 5 bases and 5 bases, there was a span of 9 bases. Germline lookup yields CDR1 MNHNY and CDR2 SVGAGI (reference sequence). The CDR3 length is 12 residues. The CDR3: CASSHGTYGYTF. CDR3 nucleotide sequence: TGTGCCAGCAGTCACGGGACTTATGGCTACACCTTC.

This rearrangement joins TRBV6-6 to TRBJ2-7; 7 positions agree with TRBD1. J gave up 6 bases and V 2 bases, and 7 bases lay outside the gene matches. This CDR3 is 14 amino acids long. Germline CDR1 MNHNY, CDR2 SVGAGI (reference sequence). CDR3 nucleotides: TGTGCCAGCAGTTACCGACAGGGTGTTAGCGAGCAGTACTTC. This encodes CASSYRQGVSEQYF.

This clone was seen only once. This chain joins TRBV6-5 and TRBJ1-1, with a possible D match to TRBD1 (6 bases). Trimming took off 4 bases at V and 4 bases at J, with 10 bases between the two ends. Germline values: CDR1 MNHEY, CDR2 SVGAGI. The CDR3 consists of 13 residues. The CDR3 DNA is TGTGCCAGCAGTTTTAGACAGGCCACTGAAGCTTTCTTT. It is translated as CASSFRQATEAFF.

This clone appeared once. The chain employs TRBV27 and TRBJ1-4; perhaps TRBD1 as D (6 bases). The V and J ends lost 4 bases and 7 bases respectively, with 16 bases between them. Germline lookup yields CDR1 MNHEY and CDR2 SMNVEV (reference sequence). The CDR3 loop spans 15 amino acids. The CDR3 DNA sequence: TGTGCCAGCAGTTCTTGGACAGAACGGTTTGAAAAACTGTTTTTT. This codes for CASSSWTERFEKLFF.

The chain employs TRBV30 and TRBJ1-1, with D perhaps matching TRBD1 (6 bases). The CDR3 is 16 residues long. CDR1 is GTSNPN and CDR2 is SVGIG in the germline V gene (reference sequence). The V gene lost 0 bases and the J gene lost 1 base, with 15 bases spanning the gap. CDR3 region: CAWSVYGRGGNTEAFF. In DNA form, the CDR3 reads TGTGCCTGGAGTGTCTATGGTAGGGGGGGGAACACTGAAGCTTTCTTT. Drawing the rest from reference TRBV30 and TRBJ1-1, the complete variable domain is SQTIHQWPATLVQPVGSPLSLECTVEGTSNPNLYWYRQAAGRGLQLLFYSVGIGQISSEVPQNLSASRPQDRQFILSSKKLLLSDSGFYLCAWSVYGRGGNTEAFFGQGTRLTVV.

This clone was seen just once. The V and J genes are TRBV5-1 and TRBJ2-3, with D maybe TRBD1 (7 bases). V was cut by 0 bases and J by 4 bases, with 15 bases left in between. CDR1 is SGHRS and CDR2 is YFSETQ in the germline V gene. The CDR3 has 16 residues. Here the CDR3 DNA reads TGCGCCAGCAGCTTGGGAGGCGGGACAGTGTCAGATACGCAGTATTTT. As protein: CASSLGGGTVSDTQYF.

This chain's CDR3 is CASSHSEGEQFF. CDR3 nucleotide sequence: TGTGCCAGCAGCCACTCCGAGGGTGAGCAGTTCTTC. This sequence joins TRBV13 and TRBJ2-1; a weak D match, TRBD2 (5 bases). Trimming took off 5 bases at V and 9 bases at J, with 11 bases between the two ends. The CDR3 is made up of 12 amino acids. Germline loops: CDR1 PRHDT, CDR2 FYEKMQ (reference sequence).

The V gene is TRBV9, the J gene TRBJ2-3; 9 positions agree with TRBD2. Germline CDR1 is SGDLS and CDR2 is YYNGEE. The CDR3 has 16 residues. V lost 3 bases, J lost 2 bases, and 7 bases stayed unmatched. CDR3 nucleotide sequence: TGTGCCAGCAGCGGATCTAGCGGGACCTCCACAGATACGCAGTATTTT. Translated: CASSGSSGTSTDTQYF. The full variable domain, with the rest looked up from reference TRBV9 and TRBJ2-3, is DSGVTQTPKHLITATGQRVTLRCSPRSGDLSVYWYQQSLDQGLQFLIQYYNGEERAKGNILERFSAQQFPDLHSELNLSSLELGDSALYFCASSGSSGTSTDTQYFGPGTRLTVL.

This chain uses TRBV11-2 with TRBJ2-3; 7 nucleotides agree with TRBD1. Trimming removed 5 bases from V and 2 bases from J; junction bases left unmatched: 4. There are 14 residues in the CDR3. The germline gives CDR1 SGHAT, CDR2 FQNNGV. The CDR3 protein is CASSQDRFTDTQYF. The CDR3 region has the DNA TGTGCCAGCAGCCAGGACAGGTTCACAGATACGCAGTATTTT.

The V and J genes are TRBV11-2 and TRBJ2-4, with TRBD2 matching over 8 bases. This CDR3 is built from 15 residues. The V segment lost 1 base and the J segment 6 bases; nucleotides outside the gene matches: 5. The V gene's germline CDR1 is SGHAT and CDR2 FQNNGV. The CDR3 reads CASSLGSGRANIQYF. Here the CDR3 DNA reads TGTGCCAGCAGCTTAGGTTCCGGGAGGGCAAACATTCAGTACTTC.

The chain links TRBV7-5 to TRBJ1-1; the table's D call TRBD1 went unverified against the DNA. TRBV7-5 is a pseudogene segment. The CDR3 loop spans 15 amino acids. The CDR3 protein is CARSLAPGENTEAFF. DNA of the CDR3: TGTGCCAGAAGCTTAGCACCAGGGGAGAACACTGAAGCTTTCTTT.

The chain joins TRBV10-3 to TRBJ2-5; 14 nucleotides line up with TRBD2. Germline trimming cut 7 bases from V and 5 bases from J; bases unmatched to any gene: 12. This CDR3 is 17 amino acids long. Germline CDR1 reads ENHRY; CDR2 reads SYGVKD. CDR3 bases: TGTGCCATCAACAACGGACTAGCGGGGGGCTTAGGGGAGACCCAGTACTTC. This codes for CAINNGLAGGLGETQYF.

The V gene is TRBV29-1, the J gene TRBJ1-6; 9 nucleotides align to TRBD1. V trimming: 4 bases; J trimming: 9 bases; junction bases outside the gene matches: 7. In germline, CDR1 is SQVTM, CDR2 ANQGSEA. The CDR3 is made up of 14 amino acids. The CDR3 region is CSVAEGQGVSPLHF. CDR3 coding DNA: TGCAGCGTTGCAGAGGGACAGGGAGTTTCACCCCTCCACTTT.

This chain joins TRBV4-3 and TRBJ2-3; maybe TRBD2 (5 bases). Per germline, CDR1 LGHNA and CDR2 YSLEER. The CDR3 is 17 residues long. V was shortened by 1 base and J by 0 bases, with 14 bases between the two germline ends. This CDR3 is CASSQGLSILSTDTQYF. In nucleotides, the CDR3 is TGCGCCAGCAGCCAAGGACTATCCATTCTCAGCACAGATACGCAGTATTTT.

V is TRBV7-2 and J is TRBJ2-3; 8 bases line up with TRBD2. Germline V gene lookup returns CDR1 SGHTA and CDR2 FQGNSA. The CDR3 is 17 amino acids. J gave up 2 bases and V 1 base, and 8 bases lay outside the gene matches. For the CDR3, the DNA is TGTGCCAGCAGCTTAGGTAGGGGCGGGGGGCCCACAGATACGCAGTATTTT. Its translation: CASSLGRGGGPTDTQYF.

The chain joins TRBV5-1 to TRBJ1-1; D uncertain. The V end was cut by 2 bases, the J end by 1 base, with 6 bases between. The CDR3 runs 13 residues. The germline gives CDR1 SGHRS, CDR2 YFSETQ. The CDR3 DNA reads TGCGCCAGCAGCTTTGCGCCGAACACTGAAGCTTTCTTT. Translated, it gives CASSFAPNTEAFF.

The chain uses TRBV7-2 and TRBJ2-7; 12 nucleotides match TRBD2. The CDR3 is 16 residues long. From germline, CDR1 is SGHTA and CDR2 FQGNSA. V dropped 1 base and J dropped 4; count of bases not matched to a gene: 5. CDR3 DNA sequence: TGTGCCAGCAGCTTAGAGGCTAGCGGGGGGGCGTACGAGCAGTACTTC. Encoded protein: CASSLEASGGAYEQYF.

For this clone: Other DNA sequences in this specimen translate into the identical CDR3. The chain carries TRBV11-2 and TRBJ1-2, with D maybe TRBD1 (5 bases). The ends were cut back, 0 bases at V and 6 bases at J, with 5 bases in the middle. The CDR3 runs to 12 residues. Germline V gene lookup returns CDR1 SGHAT and CDR2 FQNNGV. In DNA, the CDR3 is TGTGCCAGCAGCTTAGAAGGGGATGGCTACACCTTC. Encoded protein: CASSLEGDGYTF.

The rearrangement joins TRBV27 to TRBJ1-3; possible D gene TRBD1, 5 bases. CDR1 and CDR2 (germline): MNHEY, SMNVEV (reference sequence). V was pared by 0 bases and J by 2 bases, with 11 bases between. This CDR3 is built from 16 residues. The CDR3 sequence is CASSLSIREAGNTIYF. CDR3 nucleotide sequence: TGTGCCAGCAGTTTATCGATCAGGGAGGCTGGAAACACCATATATTTT.

This clone showed up just once. The chain has TRBV15 and TRBJ1-2, with 9 bases matching TRBD1. Germline V gene lookup returns CDR1 LNHNV and CDR2 YYDKDF (reference sequence). With 1 base clipped from V and 5 bases from J, the junction kept 5 bases outside the gene matches. This CDR3 contains 15 residues. Written as DNA, the CDR3 is TGTGCCACCAGCAGAGGGGGACAGGGAAGTTATGGCTACACCTTC. This gives the protein CATSRGGQGSYGYTF.

The chain recombines TRBV6-5 with TRBJ2-7; D is unresolved. CDR1 is MNHEY and CDR2 is SVGAGI in the germline V gene. The CDR3 has 14 amino acids. V was cut by 7 bases and J by 2 bases, with 15 bases left in between. CDR3 bases: TGTGCCAGCACCACCTCGACACCCACCTACGAGCAGTACTTC. This codes for CASTTSTPTYEQYF.

V usage is TRBV19 and J usage is TRBJ2-5; TRBD1 aligns across 7 bases. The ends lost 5 bases at V and 5 bases at J; junction bases unmatched: 11. This CDR3 has 15 amino acids. Germline CDR1 and CDR2: LNHDA and SQIVND (reference sequence). CDR3 protein: CASSSGQALGETQYF. As DNA, the CDR3 is TGTGCCAGTAGTTCCGGACAGGCTTTGGGGGAGACCCAGTACTTC.

The rearrangement joins TRBV30 to TRBJ2-1, with D tentatively TRBD2 (6 bases). The CDR3 sequence is 15 residues long. Trimming removed 0 bases at V and 7 bases at J, with 16 bases between. CDR1 and CDR2 from the germline V gene are GTSNPN and SVGIG (reference sequence). The CDR3 is CAWSVLAGFGNEQFF. CDR3 coding DNA: TGTGCCTGGAGTGTACTGGCGGGGTTTGGTAATGAGCAGTTCTTC.

By share of the sample, this clone is medium-sized. CDR3 in DNA: TGCGCCAGCAGCCAAGTGGCGCTGGGCCCCATTAGTACTAATCAGCCCCAGCATTTT. This gives the protein CASSQVALGPISTNQPQHF. V usage is TRBV4-1 and J usage is TRBJ1-5; D not resolved. In germline, CDR1 is MGHRA, CDR2 YSYEKL. Between the trimmed V and J ends, which lost 1 base and 4 bases, there was a span of 23 bases. CDR3 length: 19 residues.

The sample holds one count of this clone. The chain is built from TRBV18 and TRBJ1-4; TRBD1 might be the D (6 bases). This CDR3 is built from 15 residues. The germline V gene encodes CDR1 KGHSH and CDR2 LQKENI. V was clipped by 2 bases and J by 7 bases, with 14 bases between them. The CDR3 reads CASSPDVGASEKLFF. The CDR3 region has the DNA TGTGCCAGCTCACCAGACGTGGGGGCGAGTGAAAAACTGTTTTTT.

The genes are TRBV7-6 and TRBJ2-3; possibly TRBD2 for D (6 bases). This CDR3 contains 15 residues. Germline CDR1 and CDR2: SGHVS and FNYEAQ. Trimming took 4 bases from V and 0 from J, leaving 11 bases between them. This CDR3 is CASSYRGGSTDTQYF. Written as DNA, the CDR3 is TGTGCCAGCAGCTACCGAGGAGGGAGCACAGATACGCAGTATTTT. The variable domain in full, with the rest retrieved from reference TRBV7-6 and TRBJ2-3, is GAGVSQSPRYKVTKRGQDVALRCDPISGHVSLYWYRQALGQGPEFLTYFNYEAQQDKSGLPNDRFSAERPEGSISTLTIQRTEQRDSAMYRCASSYRGGSTDTQYFGPGTRLTVL.

The chain couples TRBV7-2 to TRBJ2-3, with 9 positions matching TRBD2. The germline V gene encodes CDR1 SGHTA and CDR2 FQGNSA. V lost 5 bases and J lost 0; bases outside the gene matches: 6. The CDR3 runs to 16 residues. The CDR3 DNA is TGTGCCAGCAGCCGACTAGCGGTACCTAGCACAGATACGCAGTATTTT. Its protein is CASSRLAVPSTDTQYF.